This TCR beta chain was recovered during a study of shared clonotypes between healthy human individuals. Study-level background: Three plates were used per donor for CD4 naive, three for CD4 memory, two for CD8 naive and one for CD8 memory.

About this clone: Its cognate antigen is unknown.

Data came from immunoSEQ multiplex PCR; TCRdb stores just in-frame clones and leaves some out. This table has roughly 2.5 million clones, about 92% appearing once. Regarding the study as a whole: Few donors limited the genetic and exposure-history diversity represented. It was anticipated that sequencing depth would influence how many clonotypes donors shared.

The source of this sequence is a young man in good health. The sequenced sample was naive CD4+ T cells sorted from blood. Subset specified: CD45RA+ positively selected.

The CDR3 DNA reads TGTGCCAGCACTAGGGGCCCATTTGGGGAGACCCAGTACTTC. Translating gives CASTRGPFGETQYF. The chain is built from TRBV7-2 and TRBJ2-5, with D perhaps matching TRBD1 (5 bases). V shed 7 bases and J shed 5 bases, with 17 bases lying between them. The CDR3 length is 14 residues. CDR1 and CDR2 (germline): SGHTA, FQGNSA.